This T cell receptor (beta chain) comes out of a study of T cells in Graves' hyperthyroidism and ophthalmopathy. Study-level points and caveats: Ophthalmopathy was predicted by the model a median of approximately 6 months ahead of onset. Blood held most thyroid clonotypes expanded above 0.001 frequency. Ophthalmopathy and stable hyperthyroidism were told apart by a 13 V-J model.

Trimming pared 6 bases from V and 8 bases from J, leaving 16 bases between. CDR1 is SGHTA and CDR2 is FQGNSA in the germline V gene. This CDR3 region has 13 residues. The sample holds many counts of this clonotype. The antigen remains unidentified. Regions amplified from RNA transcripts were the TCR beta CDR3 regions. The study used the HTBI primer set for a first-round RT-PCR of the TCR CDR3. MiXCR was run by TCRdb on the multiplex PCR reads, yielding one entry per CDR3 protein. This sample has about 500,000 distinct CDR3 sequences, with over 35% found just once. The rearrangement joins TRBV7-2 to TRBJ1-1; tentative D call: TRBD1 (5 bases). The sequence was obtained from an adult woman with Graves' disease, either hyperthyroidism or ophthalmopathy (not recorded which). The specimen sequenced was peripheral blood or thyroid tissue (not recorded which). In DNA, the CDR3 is TGTGCCAGCAGGGGGGACCGTTATTCCGAAGCTTTCTTT. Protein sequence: CASRGDRYSEAFF.